The rows below give T cell receptor beta chains drawn from one sample of a study of cytomegalovirus exposure and HLA in healthy donors. Sequencing used immunoSEQ multiplex PCR; TCRdb keeps in-frame clones, though not all of them. Of about 240,000 clones detected, about 90% appear once; the ten largest clones hold around 1.2%. The sequenced material came from PBMCs. These receptors all stem from a woman aged 30 to 39 in good health and CMV-seropositive. Each CDR3 is given with its conserved first and last residue. A D gene is named only where the DNA matches it firmly. Where a row states a size, it is once, few, many or the class of an expanded clone; other rows omit it.

CDR3 DNA | CDR3 protein | clone size | J gene | D gene | V gene
TGTGCCAGCAGCTCGGGTATGGGTCAGTTCTTC | CASSSGMGQFF | once | TRBJ2-1 | NA | TRBV11-2
TGTGCCAGCAGCCTAACGGGGCTAGCGGGGACCGGGGAGCTGTTTTTT | CASSLTGLAGTGELFF | once | TRBJ2-2 | TRBD2 | TRBV7-8
TGTGCCAGCAGTCCACAGGGTAGGGGGACATACGAGCAGTACTTC | CASSPQGRGTYEQYF | NA | TRBJ2-7 | NA | TRBV25-1
TGTGCCAGCAGCCTATCGGGCACAGGTGTGAGAGGAGAAAAACTGTTTTTT | CASSLSGTGVRGEKLFF | few | TRBJ1-4 | NA | TRBV7-9
TGTGCCAGCAGTCCTCGACAGCTCCAAGAGACCCAGTACTTC | CASSPRQLQETQYF | NA | TRBJ2-5 | NA | TRBV28
TGTGCCAGCAGTCCCACCGGGACAGGGGGATACGAGCAGTACTTC | CASSPTGTGGYEQYF | NA | TRBJ2-7 | TRBD1 | TRBV27
TGTGCCAGCAGTGAGGGGACTAGCGGTTCCACCGAGCAGTACTTC | CASSEGTSGSTEQYF | NA | TRBJ2-7 | TRBD2 | TRBV2
TGTGCCTGGAGTGTACACCTTATATCGGGGACTAGCGGGAGAGAGCAGTACTTC | CAWSVHLISGTSGREQYF | NA | TRBJ2-7 | TRBD2 | TRBV30
TGCGCCAGCAGCTCGGGACTAGAGGTGGCTACAGATACGCAGTATTTT | CASSSGLEVATDTQYF | NA | TRBJ2-3 | TRBD2 | TRBV5-1
TGTGCCAGCAGTGACTCCAGCGGGAGCATTACCGGGGAGCTGTTTTTT | CASSDSSGSITGELFF | NA | TRBJ2-2 | TRBD2 | TRBV6-4
TGTGCCAGCAGTAGAGCCACAGGTCCAGATACGCAGTATTTT | CASSRATGPDTQYF | NA | TRBJ2-3 | NA | TRBV6-1
TGTGCCTGGAGTCTCCGAGGGGGCTGGAATCAGCCCCAGCATTTT | CAWSLRGGWNQPQHF | NA | TRBJ1-5 | TRBD1 | TRBV30
TGCAGTGTCTTAGGGGTCGGAGCTTTCTTT | CSVLGVGAFF | once | TRBJ1-1 | NA | TRBV20-1
TGTGCCAGCAGTTCGAACAGGGAACTCTATGGCTACACCTTC | CASSSNRELYGYTF | NA | TRBJ1-2 | NA | TRBV28
TGCGCCAGCAGTGAGTCGGGACAGAACTATGGCTACACCTTC | CASSESGQNYGYTF | NA | TRBJ1-2 | TRBD1 | TRBV10-1
TGTGCCAGCTCACCGGCGACAGGGGGCAACTACGAGCAGTACTTC | CASSPATGGNYEQYF | NA | TRBJ2-7 | TRBD1 | TRBV18
TGTGCCAGCAGCCCCGACAGGGAGTATCGCATTCAGTACTTC | CASSPDREYRIQYF | NA | TRBJ2-4 | TRBD1 | TRBV5-4
TGCAGCGTTGCCGATCCGGGACAGGGGCGAACCGGGGAGCTGTTTTTT | CSVADPGQGRTGELFF | NA | TRBJ2-2 | TRBD1 | TRBV29-1
TGTGCCAGCAGTTTAGTAGAGAGCAATCAGCCCCAGCATTTT | CASSLVESNQPQHF | NA | TRBJ1-5 | NA | TRBV28
TGTGCCAGCAGCTTTGGGCGGGACAGCCCCGTTTACACCTTC | CASSFGRDSPVYTF | NA | TRBJ1-2 | TRBD1 | TRBV11-3
TGTGCCAGCAGCTCGACAGGGCCGGGCTATGGCTACACCTTC | CASSSTGPGYGYTF | few | TRBJ1-2 | TRBD1 | TRBV5-4
TGTGCCAGCCGTGTCGGCACCGGGGAGCTGTTTTTT | CASRVGTGELFF | NA | TRBJ2-2 | NA | TRBV6-6
TGTGCCAGCAGCTTGGGCTCCCTCTCCTACGAGCAGTACTTC | CASSLGSLSYEQYF | NA | TRBJ2-7 | NA | TRBV7-9
TGTGCCTGGACAGCCCCCGGCGGGAGGGGGAATGAGCAGTTCTTC | CAWTAPGGRGNEQFF | NA | TRBJ2-1 | TRBD2 | TRBV30
TGTGCCAGTAGATTGACAGGGACTCCCGGTAACTATGGCTACACCTTC | CASRLTGTPGNYGYTF | NA | TRBJ1-2 | TRBD1 | TRBV19
NA | CASSLEGVGSGSRFF | NA | TRBJ2-7 | NA | TRBV11-2
TGTGCCAGCACCGGGGGGACAGGGGGCGCTCAGCAGTACTTC | CASTGGTGGAQQYF | NA | TRBJ2-7 | TRBD1 | TRBV28
TGTGCCAGCATTGGGACAGCGAACACCGGGGAGCTGTTTTTT | CASIGTANTGELFF | NA | TRBJ2-2 | TRBD1 | TRBV6-1
TGTGCCAGCACTCAGGGACAAGACACTGAAGCTTTCTTT | CASTQGQDTEAFF | NA | TRBJ1-1 | NA | TRBV6-5
TGTGCCAGCAGTCTCCTTGGGACAGCGGGCTACGAGCAGTACTTC | CASSLLGTAGYEQYF | NA | TRBJ2-7 | NA | TRBV28
TGTGCCAGCAGCCGTGATAGCGGGGGATCCTACGAGCAGTACTTC | CASSRDSGGSYEQYF | NA | TRBJ2-7 | TRBD2 | TRBV5-4
TGCAGCGCCCGACAGGGGCTCGCCGGGGAGCTGTTTTTT | CSARQGLAGELFF | NA | TRBJ2-2 | TRBD1 | TRBV29-1
TGTGCCAGCAGCTGGGGGGCAGATACGCAGTATTTT | CASSWGADTQYF | NA | TRBJ2-3 | NA | TRBV7-9
TGTGCCTGGGCTAGCGGACGCACAGATACGCAGTATTTT | CAWASGRTDTQYF | NA | TRBJ2-3 | TRBD2 | TRBV30
TGTGCCAGCAGTGAATCTGGGACAGTCACTGAAGCTTTCTTT | CASSESGTVTEAFF | NA | TRBJ1-1 | TRBD1 | TRBV25-1
TGTGCCAGCAGCTCGACCCGGGACAGGGTTGAGGAAAAACTGTTTTTT | CASSSTRDRVEEKLFF | NA | TRBJ1-4 | TRBD1 | TRBV13
TGTGCCAGCAGTCGTGACAGGGGTTCAGCTTTCTTT | CASSRDRGSAFF | NA | TRBJ1-1 | TRBD1 | TRBV6-5
TGTGCCAGCAGCTCGACTAGCGGGAGCTTCCCCTACGAGCAGTACTTC | CASSSTSGSFPYEQYF | NA | TRBJ2-7 | TRBD2 | TRBV7-9
TGCAGCGCCGGGACAGGGTTCAACACTGAAGCTTTCTTT | CSAGTGFNTEAFF | NA | TRBJ1-1 | TRBD1 | TRBV29-1
TGTGCCAGCGGTAGGGACAGGGATATCTATGGCTACACCTTC | CASGRDRDIYGYTF | NA | TRBJ1-2 | TRBD1 | TRBV6-5
TGTGCCAGCAGTCGACCTGGGGGGGACTCCTACGAGCAGTACTTC | CASSRPGGDSYEQYF | NA | TRBJ2-7 | TRBD2 | TRBV28
TGTGCCAGCAGCCCCGACTATCATGGAGAGCAGTACTTC | CASSPDYHGEQYF | NA | TRBJ2-7 | NA | TRBV7-9
TGTGCCAGCACGGGGGGGCGCGGCACCGGGGAGCTGTTTTTT | CASTGGRGTGELFF | NA | TRBJ2-2 | TRBD2 | TRBV2
TGTGCCAGCAGCTTAACGGGGTCAGGGGGCGTTCGGGGGCAGTTCTTC | CASSLTGSGGVRGQFF | few | TRBJ2-1 | TRBD1 | TRBV7-9
TGCGCCAGCAGCCAAGATTACGGGAGGAGTGAAGCTTTCTTT | CASSQDYGRSEAFF | NA | TRBJ1-1 | NA | TRBV4-1
TGTGCCAGCAGCTTTGACCTACCCTGGGGAGGTTCCTATTACGAGCAGTACTTC | CASSFDLPWGGSYYEQYF | NA | TRBJ2-7 | NA | TRBV7-2
TGTGCCAGTAGTTCCCCCTCCCCTAGCGGGAGGGCCCGTTGGAGAGATACGCAGTATTTT | CASSSPSPSGRARWRDTQYF | NA | TRBJ2-3 | TRBD2 | TRBV19
TGCGCCAGCAGCTTGAGGGGCGGCTACACCTTC | CASSLRGGYTF | few | TRBJ1-2 | NA | TRBV5-1